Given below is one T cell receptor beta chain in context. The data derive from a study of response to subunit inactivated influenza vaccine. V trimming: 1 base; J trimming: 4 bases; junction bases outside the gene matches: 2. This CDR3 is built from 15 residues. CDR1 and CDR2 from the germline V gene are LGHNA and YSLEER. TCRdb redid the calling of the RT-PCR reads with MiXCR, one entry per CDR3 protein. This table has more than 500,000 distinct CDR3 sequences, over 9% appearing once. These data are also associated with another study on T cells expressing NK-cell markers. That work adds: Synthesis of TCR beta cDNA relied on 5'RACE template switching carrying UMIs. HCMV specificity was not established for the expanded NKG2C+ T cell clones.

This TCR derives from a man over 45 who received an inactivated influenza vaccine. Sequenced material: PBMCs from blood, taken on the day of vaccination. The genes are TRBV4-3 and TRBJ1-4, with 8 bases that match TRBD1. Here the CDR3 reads CASSQGTGGNEKLFF. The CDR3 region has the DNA TGCGCCAGCAGCCAAGGAACAGGGGGTAATGAAAAACTGTTTTTT.